The sequence of this TCR beta chain was determined in a study of cytomegalovirus exposure and HLA in healthy donors. Study-wide results and limits: The authors listed 164 TCR beta chains as cytomegalovirus-associated.

Clones were read by immunoSEQ multiplex PCR, and TCRdb kept only the in-frame ones, dropping some. The sample has 100,000 to 150,000 clones; about 91% are singletons. In the case of this clone: Antigen unknown.

The CDR3 contains 13 residues. Trimming took off 3 bases at V and 2 bases at J, with 8 bases between the two ends. CDR1 and CDR2 (germline): SGDLS, YYNGEE. This sequence joins TRBV9 and TRBJ2-5; no firm D call. The source of this sequence is a woman aged 18 to 35 in good health and CMV-seronegative. What was sequenced was PBMCs. CDR3: CASSALPQETQYF. CDR3 nucleotide sequence: TGTGCCAGCAGCGCCCTACCGCAAGAGACCCAGTACTTC.